The clone carrying this TCR beta chain was counted once. This entry belongs to a study of blood T cell repertoires in COVID-19. The wider study: Sites in the United States, Italy and Spain provided acute and convalescent COVID-19 samples.

The J segment lost 5 bases and the V segment lost 1 base, leaving 2 bases of the junction unmatched. The CDR3 consists of 13 residues. Germline V gene lookup returns CDR1 SGHTS and CDR2 YDEGEE. In the original workflow: Reference gene primer amplification gave estimated nucleated cell counts. TCRdb's table, derived via immunoSEQ multiplex PCR, lists solely in-frame clones and lacks some. V and J calls and clone size follow that table, whereas D and trimming were derived from the DNA. This sample has some 240,000 clones, with 84% found just once. The TCR originated in a woman aged 35 to 49 who had recovered from COVID-19. The chain joins TRBV5-8 to TRBJ1-2; TRBD1 aligns across 7 bases. Sequencing input: peripheral blood. The CDR3 sequence: CASSLTTGYGYTF. CDR3 DNA: TGTGCCAGCAGCTTGACGACAGGGTATGGCTACACCTTC. The full variable domain, with the rest looked up from reference TRBV5-8 and TRBJ1-2, is EAGVTQSPTHLIKTRGQQATLRCSPISGHTSVYWYQQALGLGLQFLLWYDEGEERNRGNFPPRFSGRQFPNYSSELNVNALELEDSALYLCASSLTTGYGYTFGSGTRLTVV.